What follows are 19 T cell receptor beta chains derived from one specimen sequenced in a study of CD4 T cells in relation to SARS-CoV-2 and coronaviruses. For these TCRs, the target antigens are not known. The repertoire was sequenced with immunoSEQ multiplex PCR; TCRdb's copy has only in-frame clones and lacks some. The sample consists of 35,000 to 45,000 clones, roughly 80% of them appearing once. The sequenced sample consisted of naive CD4+ T cells from PBMCs, cultured in vitro. Subset defined: naive CD4+ T cells isolated by negative enrichment. Receptors were obtained from an adult with COVID-19.

Concerning this clone itself: This CDR3 is also generated by other DNA sequences in the sample. This chain joins TRBV6-4 and TRBJ2-1, with TRBD2 matching over 13 bases. The CDR3 sequence is 14 residues long. The trim removed 4 bases at V and 6 bases at J, leaving 0 bases unmatched. Per the germline V gene, CDR1 is MRHNA and CDR2 is SNTAGT. The CDR3 reads CASSGLAGGNEQFF. The CDR3 nucleotides read TGTGCCAGCAGTGGACTAGCGGGAGGCAATGAGCAGTTCTTC.

This chain connects TRBV7-3 to TRBJ2-3; 9 bases align to TRBD2. The CDR3 covers 17 residues. CDR1 and CDR2 (germline): SGHTA, FQGTGA. With V trimmed by 2 bases and J by 0 bases, 6 bases remained unmatched. The CDR3 bases are TGTGCCAGCAGCTTAGCCCGGACTAGCGTTAGCACAGATACGCAGTATTTT. Encoded protein: CASSLARTSVSTDTQYF. Filled out from reference TRBV7-3 and TRBJ2-3, the complete variable domain reads GAGVSQTPSNKVTEKGKYVELRCDPISGHTALYWYRQSLGQGPEFLIYFQGTGAADDSGLPNDRFFAVRPEGSVSTLKIQRTERGDSAVYLCASSLARTSVSTDTQYFGPGTRLTVL.

The V gene is TRBV4-2, the J gene TRBJ1-6; TRBD1 matches 8 bases. The V gene's germline CDR1 is LGHNA and CDR2 YNFKEQ. The CDR3 is 15 amino acids. The ends lost 4 bases at V and 7 bases at J; junction bases unmatched: 6. The chain's CDR3 is CASSLETGENSPLHF. DNA for the CDR3: TGTGCCAGCAGCCTGGAGACAGGGGAAAATTCACCCCTCCACTTT.

The DNA for the CDR3 is TGCGCCAGCAGGAGGGGGGCTAATCAGCCCCAGCATTTT. Protein: CASRRGANQPQHF. The chain employs TRBV5-1 and TRBJ1-5; a possible D gene is TRBD1 (6 bases). Per germline, CDR1 SGHRS and CDR2 YFSETQ. The CDR3 contains 13 residues. Trimming cost V 5 bases and J 4 bases, with 10 bases left between them.

J is TRBJ2-7 and V is TRBV25-1; 7 bases line up with TRBD1. The CDR3 extends over 13 amino acids. V was clipped by 6 bases and J by 3 bases; unmatched bases: 5. Germline V gene sequence: CDR1 MGHDK, CDR2 SYGVNS. The CDR3 spells CASRGQKNYEQYF. The CDR3 nucleotides are TGTGCCAGCAGGGGACAGAAAAACTACGAGCAGTACTTC.

The chain combines TRBV7-2 with TRBJ2-7, with D perhaps matching TRBD2 (5 bases). Trimming pared 0 bases from V and 0 bases from J, leaving 9 bases between. Germline V gene data show CDR1 as SGHTA and CDR2 as FQGNSA. This CDR3 is 15 amino acids long. CDR3 coding DNA: TGTGCCAGCAGCTTAGCCCGGGGAAGCTCCTACGAGCAGTACTTC. It translates to CASSLARGSSYEQYF.

Written as DNA, the CDR3 is TGTGCCAGCTCACCAAGGGACAGATACTACGAGCAGTACTTC. Its translation is CASSPRDRYYEQYF. This chain joins TRBV18 and TRBJ2-7; the match to TRBD1 covers 7 bases. The CDR3 loop spans 14 amino acids. With 2 bases clipped from V and 3 bases from J, the junction kept 4 bases outside the gene matches. CDR1 is KGHSH, CDR2 LQKENI, per germline.

In this sample, this clone turned up a few times. The gene calls are TRBV5-1 and TRBJ2-1; 14 positions match TRBD2. The CDR3 totals 18 residues. After removal of 4 bases from V and 5 bases from J, the junction contained 11 bases not matched to a gene. Per germline, CDR1 SGHRS and CDR2 YFSETQ. The CDR3 loop reads CASSRRGLAGGTDNEQFF. The CDR3 DNA sequence: TGCGCCAGCAGCAGAAGAGGACTAGCGGGAGGAACGGACAATGAGCAGTTCTTC.

This clone was recorded only once. This sequence joins TRBV28 and TRBJ1-5; 7 positions match TRBD1. The trim removed 5 bases at V and 7 bases at J, leaving 5 bases unmatched. Germline CDR1 MDHEN, CDR2 SYDVKM. The CDR3 is made up of 13 amino acids. This CDR3 is CASSDRVGQPQHF. The DNA for the CDR3 is TGTGCCAGCAGTGACAGGGTTGGGCAGCCCCAGCATTTT.

V usage is TRBV5-4 and J usage is TRBJ2-7, with 16 positions matching TRBD2. The CDR3 length is 18 residues. The trim removed 4 bases at V and 0 bases at J, leaving 7 bases unmatched. Germline V CDR1 and CDR2: SGHNT, YYREEE (reference sequence). The CDR3 region has the DNA TGTGCCAGCAGCCCGGGGACTAGCGGGAGGGCGAGCTCCTACGAGCAGTACTTC. It translates to CASSPGTSGRASSYEQYF.

As to this clone: The germline gene is not matched at one end of the junction; a read error may be the cause. This chain connects TRBV30 to TRBJ2-7; TRBD2 might be the D (5 bases). Germline V gene sequence: CDR1 GTSNPN, CDR2 SVGIG (reference sequence). The CDR3 consists of 13 residues. The CDR3 reads CAWSKRSSHEQYF. The DNA of the CDR3 is TGTGCCTGGAGCAAGCGGTCCTCCCACGAGCAGTACTTC.

The rearrangement joins TRBV6-2 or TRBV6-3 to TRBJ1-1; weak D call: TRBD1 (5 bases). The CDR3 runs to 17 residues. Per germline, CDR1 MNHEY and CDR2 SVGEGT. V was cut by 3 bases and J by 2 bases, with 19 bases left in between. CDR3 sequence reads: CASSYRGVPSANTEAFF. The DNA of the CDR3 is TGTGCCAGCAGTTATAGAGGGGTCCCCTCCGCAAACACTGAAGCTTTCTTT.

This chain connects TRBV27 to TRBJ2-7; D may match TRBD1 or TRBD2 (5 bases each). CDR1 is MNHEY, CDR2 SMNVEV, per germline (reference sequence). Trimming removed 2 bases at V and 3 bases at J, with 14 bases between. The CDR3 length is 15 residues. CDR3: CASSLAGTQFYEQYF. DNA of the CDR3: TGTGCCAGCAGTTTAGCCGGGACCCAATTCTACGAGCAGTACTTC.

This clone was seen more than once but under ten times. The chain is built from TRBV2 and TRBJ2-7, with D possibly matching TRBD1 (5 bases). Germline V gene lookup returns CDR1 SNHLY and CDR2 FYNNEI. This CDR3 is built from 15 residues. Trimming pared 9 bases from V and 1 base from J, leaving 19 bases between. CDR3 in DNA: TGTGCCAGAGGGTCATGGGGCCGACCGTCCTACGAGCAGTACTTC. Translating it yields CARGSWGRPSYEQYF. The variable domain in full, with the rest retrieved from reference TRBV2 and TRBJ2-7, is EPEVTQTPSHQVTQMGQEVILRCVPISNHLYFYWYRQILGQKVEFLVSFYNNEISEKSEIFDDQFSVERPDGSNFTLKIRSTKLEDSAMYFCARGSWGRPSYEQYFGPGTRLTVT.

The gene calls are TRBV5-5 and TRBJ2-7, with D maybe TRBD1 (5 bases). Germline CDR1 SGHKS, CDR2 YYEKEE (reference sequence). The length of the CDR3 is 14 residues. Trimming left V 0 bases short and J 3 bases short, with 10 bases between. CDR3 region: CASSLEGLVYEQYF. As DNA, the CDR3 is TGTGCCAGCAGCTTGGAGGGGCTAGTCTACGAGCAGTACTTC.

This chain links TRBV5-4 with TRBJ1-1, with a possible D match to TRBD1 (6 bases). Trimming cost V 0 bases and J 1 base, with 13 bases left between them. The germline V gene encodes CDR1 SGHNT and CDR2 YYREEE (reference sequence). This CDR3 region has 16 residues. The CDR3 loop reads CASSLAAGARNTEAFF. As DNA, the CDR3 is TGTGCCAGCAGCTTGGCCGCAGGGGCCAGGAACACTGAAGCTTTCTTT.

The chain is built from TRBV5-1 and TRBJ2-3, with 13 positions matching TRBD2. The CDR3 sequence is 17 residues long. The J segment lost 5 bases and the V segment lost 3 bases, leaving 9 bases of the junction unmatched. Per germline, CDR1 SGHRS and CDR2 YFSETQ. The CDR3 coding sequence is TGCGCCAGCAGCTGGGGGACTAGCGGGATTCTAAGAGATACGCAGTATTTT. Protein: CASSWGTSGILRDTQYF.

In regard to this clone: Because the CDR3's place on the DNA is in doubt, the DNA is left out and the CDR3 is given as listed by TCRdb. The chain joins TRBV21-1 to TRBJ2-6. TRBV21-1 is reported as a pseudogene. 15 amino acids form the CDR3, both terminal residues included. This CDR3 reads CASSKVGSGANVLTF.

This sequence joins TRBV28 and TRBJ2-1; TRBD2 matches at 10 bases. The CDR3 loop spans 16 amino acids. Germline lookup yields CDR1 MDHEN and CDR2 SYDVKM. V was clipped by 1 base and J by 10 bases; unmatched bases: 10. CDR3 residues: CASSLSQREGPGEQFF. DNA for the CDR3: TGTGCCAGCAGTTTATCTCAGCGGGAGGGCCCCGGGGAGCAGTTCTTC.